This record covers a single T cell receptor (beta chain). The source of the sample is a study of graft-versus-host responses after intestinal transplantation. Overall study context: After anti-thymocyte globulin induction, recipients took tacrolimus and steroids for about 3 years.

Generated by immunoSEQ multiplex PCR, the TCRdb table keeps only in-frame clones and is missing some. The top ten clones hold roughly 3% of a sample with about 23,000 clones, about 80% of them seen once. V trimming: 0 bases; J trimming: 4 bases; junction bases outside the gene matches: 3. There are 16 residues in the CDR3. Germline assignment: CDR1 KGHSH and CDR2 LQKENI. Lymphocytes (intraepithelial and lamina propria) were released by processing the graft tissue. This TCR derives from a human patient who received an intestinal transplant, so some T cells may come from the graft donor. This chain connects TRBV18 to TRBJ2-1; 10 nucleotides agree with TRBD1. The sample was ileum tissue, taken 12 days after intestinal transplant. The CDR3 DNA reads as TGTGCCAGCTCACCACCGACAGGGGGCGCGTACAATGAGCAGTTCTTC. It encodes CASSPPTGGAYNEQFF.